This entry lists 5 T cell receptor beta chains sequenced from one sample in a study of cytomegalovirus exposure and HLA in healthy donors. Sequencing was performed with immunoSEQ multiplex PCR; in TCRdb, only in-frame clones are kept and a portion is missing. Of about 360,000 clones listed, 80% to 90% were seen once; the top ten hold roughly 0.8%. Material: PBMCs. The receptor source for this set is a young woman in good health and CMV-seronegative.

Comment on this clone: Relative to the germline gene, one junction end is altered; a read error may explain this. The chain links TRBV28 to TRBJ2-5; 9 nucleotides align to TRBD1. The CDR3 runs to 15 residues. CDR1 MDHEN and CDR2 SYDVKM come from the germline V gene. The DNA of the CDR3 is TGTGCCAGCAGTTTAACGACAGGGGGGCAAGAAACCCAGTACTTC. Protein product: CASSLTTGGQETQYF.

The rearrangement uses TRBV27 and TRBJ2-1; D call uncertain. The length of the CDR3 is 12 residues. V was trimmed by 8 bases and J by 14 bases, leaving 19 bases between them. The germline CDR1 and CDR2 sequences are MNHEY and SMNVEV (reference sequence). CDR3 sequence (DNA): TGTGCCAGCGGCTTCCGGGTTGGATCCAAGTTCTTC. As protein: CASGFRVGSKFF.

This sequence joins TRBV13 and TRBJ2-5, with 8 positions matching TRBD1. Trimming at V came to 3 bases and at J to 3 bases, leaving 3 bases not matched to a gene. The CDR3 is 14 residues long. Looked up from germline, CDR1 is PRHDT and CDR2 is FYEKMQ (reference sequence). The DNA for the CDR3 is TGTGCCAGCAGCTTCACAGGGGGAGAAGAGACCCAGTACTTC. Translated: CASSFTGGEETQYF.

This clone was seen a few times. The genes are TRBV28 and TRBJ1-2; D is perhaps TRBD1 (5 bases). The CDR3 is made up of 13 amino acids. V was clipped by 4 bases and J by 4 bases, with 10 bases between them. Germline V CDR1 and CDR2: MDHEN, SYDVKM. DNA for the CDR3: TGTGCCAGCAGTTCTATGGACACCTATGGCTACACCTTC. It codes for CASSSMDTYGYTF.

V and J are TRBV5-1 and TRBJ1-1; a weak D match, TRBD1 (5 bases). The germline V gene encodes CDR1 SGHRS and CDR2 YFSETQ. There are 11 residues in the CDR3. V dropped 7 bases and J dropped 5 bases, with 9 bases sitting between them. The CDR3 is CASSRDTEAFF. CDR3 in DNA: TGCGCCAGCTCCAGGGATACTGAAGCTTTCTTT.